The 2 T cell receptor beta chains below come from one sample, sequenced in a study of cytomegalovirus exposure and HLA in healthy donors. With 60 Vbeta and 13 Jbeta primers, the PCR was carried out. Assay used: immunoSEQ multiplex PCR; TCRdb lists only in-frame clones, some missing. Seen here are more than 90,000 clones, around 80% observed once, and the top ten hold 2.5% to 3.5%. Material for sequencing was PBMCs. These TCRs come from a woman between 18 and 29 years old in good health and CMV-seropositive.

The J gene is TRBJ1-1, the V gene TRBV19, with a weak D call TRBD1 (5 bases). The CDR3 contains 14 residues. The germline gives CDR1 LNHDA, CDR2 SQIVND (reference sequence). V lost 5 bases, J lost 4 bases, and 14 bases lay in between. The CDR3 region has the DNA TGTGCCAGTAGTTCTAACAGGCTTAGCACTGAAGCTTTCTTT. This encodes CASSSNRLSTEAFF.

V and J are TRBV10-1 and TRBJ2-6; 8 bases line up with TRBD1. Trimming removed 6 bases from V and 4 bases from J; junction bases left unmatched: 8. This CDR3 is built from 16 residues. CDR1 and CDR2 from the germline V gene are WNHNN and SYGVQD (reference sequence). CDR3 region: CASRGTGDSGANVLTF. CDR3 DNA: TGCGCCAGCAGAGGGACAGGAGATTCAGGGGCCAACGTCCTGACTTTC.